This T cell receptor beta chain is from a study of human T cells and chemical hapten exposure. Overall study results and limits: Unchanged with DPC sensitization were TCRs above 1 in 1000 frequency.

From whole blood left unfractionated, total RNA was extracted. TCRdb re-analysed the 5' RACE reads in MiXCR, keeping a single row per CDR3 protein. This repertoire shows around 100,000 distinct CDR3 sequences, around a fifth found once; its top ten account for about 3%. From germline, CDR1 is SGHDN and CDR2 FVKESK. There are 16 residues in the CDR3. The ends were cut back, 1 base at V and 3 bases at J, with 13 bases in the middle. This clonotype has only a few counts. Its antigen is as yet unknown. The chain employs TRBV14 and TRBJ1-3; D is uncertain. The TCR comes from a human donor in good health. The CDR3 sequence: CASSQAAGGVGNTIYF. The CDR3 nucleotides are TGTGCCAGCAGCCAAGCCGCAGGCGGAGTTGGAAACACCATATATTTT. Supplemented by reference TRBV14 and TRBJ1-3, the full variable domain reads EAGVTQFPSHSVIEKGQTVTLRCDPISGHDNLYWYRRVMGKEIKFLLHFVKESKQDESGMPNNRFLAERTGGTYSTLKVQPAELEDSGVYFCASSQAAGGVGNTIYFGEGSWLTVV.